Presented here are 22 T cell receptor beta chains from one specimen sequenced in a study of cytomegalovirus exposure and HLA in healthy donors. PCR involved 60 Vbeta and 13 Jbeta primers. Clones were sequenced by immunoSEQ multiplex PCR, and TCRdb holds only the in-frame ones, with some missing. The profile covers some 130,000 clones, with approximately 79% appearing a single time and around 7% taken by the ten largest. The sequenced material came from PBMCs. The source is a man between 35 and 55 years old in good health and CMV-seropositive.

This chain links TRBV2 with TRBJ1-2; 7 positions agree with TRBD1. Germline V gene lookup returns CDR1 SNHLY and CDR2 FYNNEI. Trimming took 7 bases from V and 2 from J; bases not matched to a gene: 7. The length of the CDR3 is 14 residues. The CDR3 protein is CASNSGQANYGYTF. The CDR3 bases are TGTGCCAGCAACTCTGGACAGGCCAACTATGGCTACACCTTC.

The rearrangement uses TRBV27 and TRBJ1-5, with 9 positions matching TRBD1. This CDR3 comprises 16 residues. The germline gives CDR1 MNHEY, CDR2 SMNVEV (reference sequence). The junction had 8 bases not matched to a gene; V was cut back by 6 bases and J by 2 bases. The CDR3 sequence: CASSQDRGSRNQPQHF. The DNA of the CDR3 is TGTGCCAGCAGCCAAGACAGGGGGTCTCGCAATCAGCCCCAGCATTTT.

The chain combines TRBV5-1 with TRBJ1-4, with 9 bases that match TRBD1. V shed 0 bases, J shed 8 bases, and the junction held 2 bases outside the gene matches. The CDR3 covers 14 residues. Germline CDR1 reads SGHRS; CDR2 reads YFSETQ. The CDR3 sequence: CASSLGQGVEKLFF. Written as DNA, the CDR3 is TGCGCCAGCAGCTTGGGACAGGGGGTGGAAAAACTGTTTTTT.

This rearrangement joins TRBV7-6 to TRBJ2-5; no clear D gene. Per germline, CDR1 SGHVS and CDR2 FNYEAQ. The CDR3 spans 13 residues. V was pared by 2 bases and J by 2 bases, with 6 bases between. This CDR3 reads CASSLQAQETQYF. In nucleotides, the CDR3 is TGTGCCAGCAGCTTACAGGCGCAAGAGACCCAGTACTTC.

The chain carries TRBV29-1 and TRBJ1-2; D may be TRBD1 (5 bases). CDR1 is SQVTM, CDR2 ANQGSEA, per germline. CDR3 size: 12 residues. Between the trimmed V and J ends, which lost 4 bases and 5 bases, there was a span of 11 bases. The CDR3 region has the DNA TGCAGCGTTGCGGTGGGGCAGTATGGCTACACCTTC. This translates into CSVAVGQYGYTF.

The chain uses TRBV5-4 and TRBJ2-1, with TRBD2 identical over 7 bases. The CDR3 length is 15 residues. Germline V gives CDR1 SGHNT, CDR2 YYREEE (reference sequence). The J segment lost 5 bases and the V segment lost 4 bases, leaving 9 bases of the junction unmatched. The CDR3 sequence is CASSPTGLTNNEQFF. CDR3 bases: TGTGCCAGCAGCCCAACGGGACTAACCAACAATGAGCAGTTCTTC.

The chain uses TRBV4-2 and TRBJ2-1, with 16 bases aligning to TRBD2. The CDR3 loop spans 20 amino acids. The germline V gene has CDR1 LGHNA and CDR2 YNFKEQ. V shed 1 base and J 0 bases; nucleotides not matched to a gene: 6. CDR3 residues: CASSQVGTSGRGSSYNEQFF. CDR3 in DNA: TGTGCCAGCAGCCAAGTTGGGACTAGCGGGAGGGGAAGCTCCTACAATGAGCAGTTCTTC.

This clone was seen more than once but under ten times. The rearrangement links TRBV6-1 to TRBJ2-7, with a tentative D call TRBD1 (6 bases). Trimming cost V 7 bases and J 7 bases, with 17 bases left between them. CDR3 length: 13 residues. CDR1 and CDR2 (germline): MNHNS, SASEGT. The CDR3, as DNA: TGTGCCAGCACCGAGACAGGAACGATGGAGCAGTACTTC. This sequence encodes CASTETGTMEQYF.

The rearrangement links TRBV2 to TRBJ2-5; 8 positions agree with TRBD1. This CDR3 has 15 amino acids. Looked up from germline, CDR1 is SNHLY and CDR2 is FYNNEI. Trimming took 6 bases from V and 4 from J; bases not matched to a gene: 10. CDR3 DNA: TGTGCCAGCAGAACCACAGGGGGATGGGGAGAGACCCAGTACTTC. It codes for CASRTTGGWGETQYF. Supplemented by reference TRBV2 and TRBJ2-5, the full variable domain reads EPEVTQTPSHQVTQMGQEVILRCVPISNHLYFYWYRQILGQKVEFLVSFYNNEISEKSEIFDDQFSVERPDGSNFTLKIRSTKLEDSAMYFCASRTTGGWGETQYFGPGTRLLVL.

This chain connects TRBV6-5 to TRBJ2-7; tentative D call: TRBD2 (5 bases). Germline V gene sequence: CDR1 MNHEY, CDR2 SVGAGI. With 4 bases removed from V and 2 bases from J, the gap between germline ends came to 9 bases. The CDR3 runs to 13 residues. The CDR3 DNA reads TGTGCCAGCAGTTCCCCGCGGGCCTACGAGCAGTACTTC. Residues: CASSSPRAYEQYF.

This CDR3 reads CASSLGRLAAEQYF. CDR3 nucleotides: TGTGCCAGCAGCTTAGGCCGACTAGCGGCCGAGCAGTACTTC. The rearrangement uses TRBV13 and TRBJ2-7; 9 positions agree with TRBD2. The CDR3 has 14 amino acids. The V segment lost 0 bases and the J segment 6 bases; nucleotides outside the gene matches: 3. Germline-derived CDR1 and CDR2 are PRHDT and FYEKMQ (reference sequence).

The V gene is TRBV7-8, the J gene TRBJ1-1, with a possible D match to TRBD1 (6 bases). Per the germline V gene, CDR1 is SGHVS and CDR2 is FQNEAQ. With 4 bases removed from V and 8 bases from J, the gap between germline ends came to 11 bases. The CDR3 sequence is 12 residues long. CDR3 amino acids: CASSSRGTEAFF. DNA for the CDR3: TGTGCCAGCAGCTCCCGAGGGACAGAAGCTTTCTTT.

V gene TRBV6-5 combines with J gene TRBJ1-4; TRBD1 matches at 7 bases. Germline CDR1 MNHEY, CDR2 SVGAGI. V trimming: 6 bases; J trimming: 8 bases; junction bases outside the gene matches: 9. The CDR3 has 14 residues. CDR3 in amino acids: CASRKGQPGEKLFF. The CDR3 bases are TGTGCCAGCAGAAAGGGACAGCCGGGGGAAAAACTGTTTTTT.

CDR3 sequence: CASSIGAGGFQPQHF. The CDR3 DNA sequence: TGTGCCAGTAGTATAGGGGCAGGGGGATTTCAGCCCCAGCATTTT. The chain links TRBV19 to TRBJ1-5; 7 nucleotides align to TRBD1. CDR3 length equals 15 residues. J lost 6 bases, V lost 1 base, and 6 bases had no gene match. Germline CDR1 reads LNHDA; CDR2 reads SQIVND (reference sequence).

The gene calls are TRBV7-2 and TRBJ1-2; 8 nucleotides line up with TRBD1. The V gene end was trimmed by 3 bases and the J gene end by 6 bases; junction bases not matched to a gene: 15. This CDR3 region has 17 residues. Germline lookup yields CDR1 SGHTA and CDR2 FQGNSA. DNA for the CDR3: TGTGCCAGCAGCTTGGGGAACAGGGGGATGCCTAGAAATGGCTACACCTTC. It specifies CASSLGNRGMPRNGYTF.

This rearrangement joins TRBV4-1 to TRBJ1-4; 9 positions match TRBD1. This CDR3 comprises 16 residues. Germline CDR1 is MGHRA and CDR2 is YSYEKL. J gave up 4 bases and V 2 bases, and 5 bases lay outside the gene matches. The CDR3 is CASSQPGQGRNEKLFF. CDR3 sequence (DNA): TGCGCCAGCAGCCAACCAGGACAGGGGCGTAATGAAAAACTGTTTTTT.

The chain carries TRBV4-2 and TRBJ1-5, with TRBD1 matching over 7 bases. This CDR3 comprises 21 residues. J gave up 0 bases and V 4 bases, and 21 bases lay outside the gene matches. Per the germline V gene, CDR1 is LGHNA and CDR2 is YNFKEQ. The CDR3 sequence is CASSPSGKGADLVDSNQPQHF. The CDR3 DNA reads as TGTGCCAGCAGCCCCTCAGGAAAGGGGGCGGACCTCGTAGATAGCAATCAGCCCCAGCATTTT.

The chain combines TRBV18 with TRBJ2-7, with 8 bases matching TRBD2. The V and J ends lost 6 bases and 4 bases, in that order; junction bases with no gene match: 8. In germline, CDR1 is KGHSH, CDR2 LQKENI. The CDR3 totals 14 residues. CDR3 in DNA: TGTGCCAGCTCGCCGGGACTAGTCAATTACGAGCAGTACTTC. It is translated as CASSPGLVNYEQYF.

This chain connects TRBV29-1 to TRBJ1-2, with a possible D match to TRBD1 (6 bases). CDR3 length: 14 residues. The V and J ends lost 6 bases and 2 bases respectively, with 16 bases between them. Germline V CDR1 and CDR2: SQVTM, ANQGSEA. CDR3 nucleotide sequence: TGCAGCGTGGAGCACCCGGACAGAAACTATGGCTACACCTTC. Translation gives CSVEHPDRNYGYTF.

This clone was seen only a few times. The chain couples TRBV10-3 to TRBJ2-1; TRBD2 might be the D (5 bases). Germline-derived CDR1 and CDR2 are ENHRY and SYGVKD. CDR3 length: 13 amino acids. V dropped 4 bases and J dropped 7 bases, with 11 bases sitting between them. CDR3 sequence reads: CAISGERRNEQFF. CDR3 nucleotide sequence: TGTGCCATCAGTGGAGAAAGGAGGAATGAGCAGTTCTTC.

This clone has a single count. This chain links TRBV27 with TRBJ2-7, with D perhaps TRBD1 (6 bases). Trimming pared 4 bases from V and 3 bases from J, leaving 13 bases between. CDR1 is MNHEY, CDR2 SMNVEV, per germline (reference sequence). The CDR3 sequence is 14 residues long. CDR3 in DNA: TGTGCCAGCAGTTCCGGGACACCCTACTACGAGCAGTACTTC. Translating it yields CASSSGTPYYEQYF.

The genes are TRBV11-2 and TRBJ2-6; D unresolved. This CDR3 contains 13 residues. The ends were cut back, 5 bases at V and 0 bases at J, with 2 bases in the middle. Per germline, CDR1 SGHAT and CDR2 FQNNGV. CDR3 sequence reads: CASSLSGANVLTF. The CDR3 nucleotides read TGTGCCAGCAGCCTCTCTGGGGCCAACGTCCTGACTTTC.